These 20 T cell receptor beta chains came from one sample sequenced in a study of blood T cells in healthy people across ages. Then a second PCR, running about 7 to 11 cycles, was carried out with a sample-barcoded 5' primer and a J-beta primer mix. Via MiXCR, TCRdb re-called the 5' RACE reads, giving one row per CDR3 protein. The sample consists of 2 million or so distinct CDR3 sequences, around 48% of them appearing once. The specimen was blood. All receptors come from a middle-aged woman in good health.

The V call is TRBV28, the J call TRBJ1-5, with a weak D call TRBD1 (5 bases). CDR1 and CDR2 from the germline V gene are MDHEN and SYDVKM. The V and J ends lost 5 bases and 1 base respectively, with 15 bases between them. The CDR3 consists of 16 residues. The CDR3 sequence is CASSPTPGGSNQPQHF. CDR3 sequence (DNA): TGTGCCAGCAGTCCAACCCCGGGGGGGAGCAATCAGCCCCAGCATTTT.

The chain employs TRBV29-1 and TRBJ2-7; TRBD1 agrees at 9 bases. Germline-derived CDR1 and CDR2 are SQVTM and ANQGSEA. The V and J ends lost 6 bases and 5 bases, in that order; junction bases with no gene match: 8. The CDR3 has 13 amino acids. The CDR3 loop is CSVGQGRGHEQYF. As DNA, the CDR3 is TGCAGCGTGGGACAGGGAAGGGGGCACGAGCAGTACTTC.

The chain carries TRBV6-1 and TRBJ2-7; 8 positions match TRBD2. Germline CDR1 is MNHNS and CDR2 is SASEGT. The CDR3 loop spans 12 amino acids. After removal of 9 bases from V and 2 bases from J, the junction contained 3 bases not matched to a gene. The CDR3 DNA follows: TGTGCCAGTACAGCGGGGGCCTACGAGCAGTACTTC. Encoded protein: CASTAGAYEQYF.

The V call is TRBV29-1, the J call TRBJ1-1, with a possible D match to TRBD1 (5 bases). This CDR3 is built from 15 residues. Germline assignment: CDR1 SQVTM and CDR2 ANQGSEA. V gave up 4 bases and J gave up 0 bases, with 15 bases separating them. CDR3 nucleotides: TGCAGCGTTGTTAACCCCGGGACTCTGAACACTGAAGCTTTCTTT. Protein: CSVVNPGTLNTEAFF. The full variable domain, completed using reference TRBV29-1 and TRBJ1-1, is SAVISQKPSRDICQRGTSLTIQCQVDSQVTMMFWYRQQPGQSLTLIATANQGSEATYESGFVIDKFPISRPNLTFSTLTVSNMSPEDSSIYLCSVVNPGTLNTEAFFGQGTRLTVV.

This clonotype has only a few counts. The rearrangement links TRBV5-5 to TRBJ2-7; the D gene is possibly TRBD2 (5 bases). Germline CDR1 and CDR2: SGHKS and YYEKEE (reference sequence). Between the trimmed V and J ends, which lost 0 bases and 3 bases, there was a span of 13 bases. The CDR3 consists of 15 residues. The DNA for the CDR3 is TGTGCCAGCAGCTTGGCCAGCGGTGAAGGCTACGAGCAGTACTTC. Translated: CASSLASGEGYEQYF.

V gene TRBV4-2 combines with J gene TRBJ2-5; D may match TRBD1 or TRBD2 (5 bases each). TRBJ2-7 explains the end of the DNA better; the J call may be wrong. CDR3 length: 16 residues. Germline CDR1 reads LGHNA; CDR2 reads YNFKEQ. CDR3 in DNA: TGTGCCAGCAGCCAAGGCTTCGGGGCTAATACCTACGAGCAGTACTTC. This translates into CASSQGFGANTYEQYF.

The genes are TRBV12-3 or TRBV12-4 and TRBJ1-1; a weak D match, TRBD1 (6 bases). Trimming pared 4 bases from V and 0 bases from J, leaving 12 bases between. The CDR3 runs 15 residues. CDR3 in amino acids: CASSSGGQMNTEAFF. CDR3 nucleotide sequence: TGTGCCAGCAGTTCGGGAGGACAGATGAACACTGAAGCTTTCTTT.

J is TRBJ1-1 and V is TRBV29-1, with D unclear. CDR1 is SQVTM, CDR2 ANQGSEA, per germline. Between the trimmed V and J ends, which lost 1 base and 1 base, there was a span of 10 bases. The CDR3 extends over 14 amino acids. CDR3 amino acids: CSVEVARRNTEAFF. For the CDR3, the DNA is TGCAGCGTTGAAGTGGCCAGGAGGAACACTGAAGCTTTCTTT.

The CDR3 nucleotides read TGTGCCAGCGGATTGGGACAGGGGGGTCGAGAGACCCAGTACTTC. Its protein product is CASGLGQGGRETQYF. The chain carries TRBV27 and TRBJ2-5, with TRBD1 matching 11 bases. This CDR3 contains 15 residues. CDR1 and CDR2 from the germline V gene are MNHEY and SMNVEV (reference sequence). The V gene end was trimmed by 8 bases and the J gene end by 4 bases; junction bases not matched to a gene: 9.

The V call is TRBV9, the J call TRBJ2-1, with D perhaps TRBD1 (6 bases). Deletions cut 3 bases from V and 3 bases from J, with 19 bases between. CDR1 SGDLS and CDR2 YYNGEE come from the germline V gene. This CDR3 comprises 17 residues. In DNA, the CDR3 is TGTGCCAGCAGCGGGGAAGCTGGGGGCCTTTTCTACAATGAGCAGTTCTTC. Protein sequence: CASSGEAGGLFYNEQFF.

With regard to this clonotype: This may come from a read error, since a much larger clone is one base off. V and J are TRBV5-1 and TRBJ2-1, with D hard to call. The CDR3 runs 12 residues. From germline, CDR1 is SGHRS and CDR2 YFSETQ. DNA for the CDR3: TGCACCAGCAGCTTGCTACGGAATGAGCAGTTCTTC. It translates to CTSSLLRNEQFF.

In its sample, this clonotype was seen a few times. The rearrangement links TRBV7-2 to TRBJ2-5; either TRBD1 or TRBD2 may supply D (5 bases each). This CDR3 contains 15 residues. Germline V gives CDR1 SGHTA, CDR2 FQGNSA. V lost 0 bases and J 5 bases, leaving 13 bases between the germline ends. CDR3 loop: CASSLAQGEWETQYF. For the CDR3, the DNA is TGTGCCAGCAGCTTAGCACAAGGGGAGTGGGAGACCCAGTACTTC.

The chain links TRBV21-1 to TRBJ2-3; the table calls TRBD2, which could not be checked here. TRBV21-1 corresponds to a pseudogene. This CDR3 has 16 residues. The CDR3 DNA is TGTGCCAGCACCCTCGGACCTGGAACCCGAAGGGATACGCAGTATTTT. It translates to CASTLGPGTRRDTQYF.

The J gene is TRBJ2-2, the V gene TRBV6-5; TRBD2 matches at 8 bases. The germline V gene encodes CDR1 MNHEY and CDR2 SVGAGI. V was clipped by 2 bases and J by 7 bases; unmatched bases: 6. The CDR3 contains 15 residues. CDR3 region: CASSYLAGGHGELFF. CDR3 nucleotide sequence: TGTGCCAGCAGTTACCTCGCGGGGGGACACGGGGAGCTGTTTTTT.

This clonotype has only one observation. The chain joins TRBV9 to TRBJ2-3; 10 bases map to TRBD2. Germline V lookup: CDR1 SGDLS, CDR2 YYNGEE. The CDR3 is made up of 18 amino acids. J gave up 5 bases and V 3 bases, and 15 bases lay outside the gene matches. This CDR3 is CASSASFRSSGGIDTQYF. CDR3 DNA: TGTGCCAGCAGCGCCTCTTTCCGGTCTAGCGGGGGAATAGATACGCAGTATTTT.

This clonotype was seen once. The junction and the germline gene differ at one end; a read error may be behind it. The chain's CDR3 is CASSLDSVKETQYF. The CDR3 DNA reads as TGTGCTAGCAGCTTAGACTCCGTGAAGGAGACCCAGTACTTC. This chain connects TRBV7-7 to TRBJ2-5; D ambiguous. This CDR3 is 14 amino acids long. The V gene's germline CDR1 is SSHAT and CDR2 FNYEAQ (reference sequence).

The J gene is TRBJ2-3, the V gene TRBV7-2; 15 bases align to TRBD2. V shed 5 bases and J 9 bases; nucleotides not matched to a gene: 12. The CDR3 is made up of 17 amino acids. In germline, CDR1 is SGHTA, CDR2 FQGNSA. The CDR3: CASSPSGLAGGVQTQYF. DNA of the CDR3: TGTGCCAGCAGCCCCTCGGGACTAGCGGGGGGAGTTCAGACGCAGTATTTT. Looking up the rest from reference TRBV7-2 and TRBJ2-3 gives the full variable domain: GAGVSQSPSNKVTEKGKDVELRCDPISGHTALYWYRQSLGQGLEFLIYFQGNSAPDKSGLPSDRFSAERTGGSVSTLTIQRTQQEDSAVYLCASSPSGLAGGVQTQYFGPGTRLTVL.

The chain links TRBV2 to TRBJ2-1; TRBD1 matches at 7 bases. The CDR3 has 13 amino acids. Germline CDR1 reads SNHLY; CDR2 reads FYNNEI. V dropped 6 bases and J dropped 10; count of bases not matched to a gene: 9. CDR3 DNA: TGTGCCAGCAGGGACTCGTACAGGGGCGAGCAGTTCTTC. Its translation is CASRDSYRGEQFF.

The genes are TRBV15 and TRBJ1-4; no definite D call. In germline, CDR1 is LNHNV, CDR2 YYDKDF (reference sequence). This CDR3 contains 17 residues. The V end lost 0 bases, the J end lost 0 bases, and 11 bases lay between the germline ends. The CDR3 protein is CATSRDRVSSTNEKLFF. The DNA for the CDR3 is TGTGCCACCAGCAGAGACAGAGTAAGCTCAACTAATGAAAAACTGTTTTTT. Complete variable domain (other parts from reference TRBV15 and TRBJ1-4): DAMVIQNPRYQVTQFGKPVTLSCSQTLNHNVMYWYQQKSSQAPKLLFHYYDKDFNNEADTPDNFQSRRPNTSFCFLDIRSPGLGDTAMYLCATSRDRVSSTNEKLFFGSGTQLSVL.

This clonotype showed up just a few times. The CDR3 sequence: CASSFSQGPPRNEQFF. The DNA of the CDR3 is TGCGCCAGCAGCTTTAGTCAGGGACCACCAAGGAATGAGCAGTTCTTC. The chain couples TRBV5-1 to TRBJ2-1; D might be TRBD1 or TRBD2, each matching 5 bases. Looked up from germline, CDR1 is SGHRS and CDR2 is YFSETQ. Deletions cut 2 bases from V and 7 bases from J, with 19 bases between. CDR3 length: 16 residues.